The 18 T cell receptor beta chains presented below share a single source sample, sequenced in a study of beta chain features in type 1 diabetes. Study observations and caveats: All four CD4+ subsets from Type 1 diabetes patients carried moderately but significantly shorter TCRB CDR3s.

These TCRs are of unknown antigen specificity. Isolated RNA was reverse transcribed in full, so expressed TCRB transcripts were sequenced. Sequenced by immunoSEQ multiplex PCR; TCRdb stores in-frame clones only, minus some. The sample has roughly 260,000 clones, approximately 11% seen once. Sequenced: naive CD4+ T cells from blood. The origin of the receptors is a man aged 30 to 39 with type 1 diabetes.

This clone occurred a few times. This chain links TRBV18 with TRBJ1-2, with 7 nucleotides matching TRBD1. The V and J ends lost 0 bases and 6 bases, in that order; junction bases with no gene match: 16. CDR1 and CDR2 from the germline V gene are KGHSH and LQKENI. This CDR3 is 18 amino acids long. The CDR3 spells CASSPPVGQPFNEHGYTF. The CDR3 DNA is TGTGCCAGCTCACCACCGGTGGGACAGCCCTTCAACGAACATGGCTACACCTTC.

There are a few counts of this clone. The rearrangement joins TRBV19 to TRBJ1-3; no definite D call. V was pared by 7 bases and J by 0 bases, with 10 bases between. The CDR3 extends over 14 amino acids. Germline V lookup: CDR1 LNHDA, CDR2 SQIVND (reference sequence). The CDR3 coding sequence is TGTGCCAGTACAACGGAGTACTCTGGAAACACCATATATTTT. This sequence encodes CASTTEYSGNTIYF.

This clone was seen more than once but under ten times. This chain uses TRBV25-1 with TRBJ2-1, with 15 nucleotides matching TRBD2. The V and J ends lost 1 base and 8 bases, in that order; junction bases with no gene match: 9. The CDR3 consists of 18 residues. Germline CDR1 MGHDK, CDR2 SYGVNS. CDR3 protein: CASSESSGTSGGRYEQFF. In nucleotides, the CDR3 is TGTGCCAGCAGTGAATCCTCCGGGACTAGCGGGGGGCGATATGAGCAGTTCTTC.

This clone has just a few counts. DNA of the CDR3: TGCAGCGTCGCGGGACAGTACTCCTACAATGAGCAGTTCTTC. The encoded protein is CSVAGQYSYNEQFF. V is TRBV29-1 and J is TRBJ2-1; a possible D gene is TRBD1 (7 bases). The CDR3 spans 14 residues. V shed 6 bases and J shed 0 bases, with 12 bases lying between them. Germline V gives CDR1 SQVTM, CDR2 ANQGSEA.

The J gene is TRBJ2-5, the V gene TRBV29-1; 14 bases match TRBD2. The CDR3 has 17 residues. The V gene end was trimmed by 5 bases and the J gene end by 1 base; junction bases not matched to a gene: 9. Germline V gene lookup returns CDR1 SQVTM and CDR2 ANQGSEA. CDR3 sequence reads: CSVHGLTSGGGQETQYF. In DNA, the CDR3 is TGCAGCGTTCATGGGCTGACTAGCGGGGGGGGCCAAGAGACCCAGTACTTC.

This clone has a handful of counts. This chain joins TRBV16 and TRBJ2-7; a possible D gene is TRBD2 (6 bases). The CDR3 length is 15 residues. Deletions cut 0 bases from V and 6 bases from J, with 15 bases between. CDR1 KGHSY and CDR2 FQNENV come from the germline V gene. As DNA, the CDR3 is TGTGCCAGCAGCCAATCGGGGGGATACATGTCCGAGCAGTACTTC. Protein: CASSQSGGYMSEQYF.

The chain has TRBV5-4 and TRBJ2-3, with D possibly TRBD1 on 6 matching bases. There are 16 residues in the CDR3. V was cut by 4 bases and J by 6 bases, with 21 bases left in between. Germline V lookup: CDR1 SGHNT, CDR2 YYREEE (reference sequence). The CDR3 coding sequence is TGTGCCAGCAGCCTATTACAGGGAGTTGGTAAGGATACGCAGTATTTT. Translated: CASSLLQGVGKDTQYF.

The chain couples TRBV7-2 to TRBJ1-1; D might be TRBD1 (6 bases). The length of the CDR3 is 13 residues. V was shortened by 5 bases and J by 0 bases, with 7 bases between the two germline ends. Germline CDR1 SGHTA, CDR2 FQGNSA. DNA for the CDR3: TGTGCCAGCAGCCGGACAGTGAACACTGAAGCTTTCTTT. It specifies CASSRTVNTEAFF.

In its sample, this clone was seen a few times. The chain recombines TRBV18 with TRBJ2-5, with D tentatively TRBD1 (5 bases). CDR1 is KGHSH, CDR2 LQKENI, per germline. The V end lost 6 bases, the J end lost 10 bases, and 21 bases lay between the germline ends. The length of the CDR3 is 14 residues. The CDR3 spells CASSPRARTWDQYF. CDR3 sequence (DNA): TGTGCCAGCTCCCCCAGGGCCCGAACGTGGGACCAGTACTTC.

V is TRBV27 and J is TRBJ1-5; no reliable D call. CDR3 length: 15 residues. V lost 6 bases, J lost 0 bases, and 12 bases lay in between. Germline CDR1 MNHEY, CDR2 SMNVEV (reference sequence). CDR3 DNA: TGTGCCAGCAGCCGAGACTGGAATAGCAATCAGCCCCAGCATTTT. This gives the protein CASSRDWNSNQPQHF.

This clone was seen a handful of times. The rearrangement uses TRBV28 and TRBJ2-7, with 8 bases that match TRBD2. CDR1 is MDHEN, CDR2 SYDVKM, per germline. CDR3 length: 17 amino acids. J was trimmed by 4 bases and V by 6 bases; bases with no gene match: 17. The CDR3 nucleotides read TGTGCCAGCAGGGCCCTACGAACAAGCGGGGGAGAGTACGAGCAGTACTTC. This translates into CASRALRTSGGEYEQYF.

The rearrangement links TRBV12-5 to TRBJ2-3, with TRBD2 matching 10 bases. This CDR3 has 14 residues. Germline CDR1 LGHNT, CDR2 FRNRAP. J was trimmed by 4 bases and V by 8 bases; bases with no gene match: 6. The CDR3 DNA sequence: TGTGCTAGTATAGCGGGGGGACGTCCAGATACGCAGTATTTT. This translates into CASIAGGRPDTQYF. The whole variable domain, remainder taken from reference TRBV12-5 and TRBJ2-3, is DARVTQTPRHKVTEMGQEVTMRCQPILGHNTVFWYRQTMMQGLELLAYFRNRAPLDDSGMPKDRFSAEMPDATLATLKIQPSEPRDSAVYFCASIAGGRPDTQYFGPGTRLTVL.

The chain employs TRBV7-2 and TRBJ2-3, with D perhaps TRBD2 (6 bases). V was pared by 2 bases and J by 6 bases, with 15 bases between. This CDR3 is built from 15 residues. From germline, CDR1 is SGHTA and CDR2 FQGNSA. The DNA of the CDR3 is TGTGCCAGCAGCTTATTAGGCGGGGTATCCGATACGCAGTATTTT. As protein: CASSLLGGVSDTQYF.

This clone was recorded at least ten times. DNA for the CDR3: TGCAGCGTTGAAGATTTGGGGCGTTACTTC. This encodes CSVEDLGRYF. The V call is TRBV29-1, the J call TRBJ2-5; possible D gene TRBD1, 5 bases. Looked up from germline, CDR1 is SQVTM and CDR2 is ANQGSEA. The CDR3 loop spans 10 amino acids. Between the trimmed V and J ends, which lost 0 bases and 14 bases, there was a span of 10 bases.

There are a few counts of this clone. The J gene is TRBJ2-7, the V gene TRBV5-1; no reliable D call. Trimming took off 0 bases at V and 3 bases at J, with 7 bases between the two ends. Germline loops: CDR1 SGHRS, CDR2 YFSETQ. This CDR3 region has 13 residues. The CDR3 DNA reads TGCGCCAGCAGCTTGGTCGCGGACTACGAGCAGTACTTC. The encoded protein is CASSLVADYEQYF.

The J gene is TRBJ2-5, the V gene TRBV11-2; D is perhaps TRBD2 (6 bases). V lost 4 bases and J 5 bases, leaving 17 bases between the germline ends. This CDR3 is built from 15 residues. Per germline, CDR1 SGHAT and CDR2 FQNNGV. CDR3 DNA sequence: TGTGCCAGCAGCTCCACCACACCGGGGAGGGAGACCCAGTACTTC. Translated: CASSSTTPGRETQYF.

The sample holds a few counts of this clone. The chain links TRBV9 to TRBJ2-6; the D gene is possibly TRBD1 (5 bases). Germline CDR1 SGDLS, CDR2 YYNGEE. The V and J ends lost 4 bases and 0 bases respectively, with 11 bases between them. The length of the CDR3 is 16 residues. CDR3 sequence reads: CASSTRQPSGANVLTF. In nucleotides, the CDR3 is TGTGCCAGCAGCACCCGACAGCCCTCTGGGGCCAACGTCCTGACTTTC.

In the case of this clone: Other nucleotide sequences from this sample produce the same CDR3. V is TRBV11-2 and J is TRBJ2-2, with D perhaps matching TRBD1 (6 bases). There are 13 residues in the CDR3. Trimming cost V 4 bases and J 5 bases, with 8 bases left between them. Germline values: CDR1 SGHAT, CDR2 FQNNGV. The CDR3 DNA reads TGTGCCAGCAGCTCAGACAGGACCGGGGAGCTGTTTTTT. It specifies CASSSDRTGELFF.